This TCR beta chain was sequenced in a study of breast tumors, draining lymph nodes, adjacent tissues. Study observations and caveats: Luminal-like breast cancer showed significantly greater tumor-nontumor repertoire similarity than basal-like breast cancer did.

Samples came from axillary lymph nodes draining the breast cancer. Trimming pared 7 bases from V and 5 bases from J, leaving 15 bases between. CDR1 is LNHDA, CDR2 SQIVND, per germline (reference sequence). The CDR3 is 14 residues long. This clonotype appeared many times. No antigen is known for it. One entry per CDR3 protein, called by TCRdb with MiXCR from the multiplex PCR reads. The sample yields approximately 89,000 distinct CDR3 sequences, approximately 29% seen once. The chain is built from TRBV19 and TRBJ1-3, with D possibly TRBD1 on 6 matching bases. Source material: axillary lymph node tissue. This sequence originates from a female donor with breast cancer. Some clones in this sample may be carry-over from other donors' samples. CDR3 DNA sequence: TGTGCCAGTACTTCCCCGGGACAACGAAACACCATATATTTT. Protein: CASTSPGQRNTIYF.